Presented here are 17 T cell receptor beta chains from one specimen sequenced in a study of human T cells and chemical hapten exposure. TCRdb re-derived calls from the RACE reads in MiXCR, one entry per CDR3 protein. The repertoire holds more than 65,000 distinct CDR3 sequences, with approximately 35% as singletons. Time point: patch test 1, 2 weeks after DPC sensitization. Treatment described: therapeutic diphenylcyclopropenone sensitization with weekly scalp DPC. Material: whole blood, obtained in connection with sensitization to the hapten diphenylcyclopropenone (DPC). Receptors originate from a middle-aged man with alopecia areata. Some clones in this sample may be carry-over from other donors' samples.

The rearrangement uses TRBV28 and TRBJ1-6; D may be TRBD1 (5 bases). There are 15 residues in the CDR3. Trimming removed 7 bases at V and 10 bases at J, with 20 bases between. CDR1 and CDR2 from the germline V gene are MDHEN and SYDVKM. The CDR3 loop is CASNPISGGDSPLHF. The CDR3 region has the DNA TGTGCCAGCAATCCAATTTCGGGTGGGGACTCACCCCTCCACTTT.

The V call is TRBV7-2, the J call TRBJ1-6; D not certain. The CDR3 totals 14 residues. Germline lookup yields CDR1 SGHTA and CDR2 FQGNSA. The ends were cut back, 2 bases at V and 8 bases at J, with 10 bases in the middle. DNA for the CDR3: TGTGCCAGCAGCTTAAACAGCAAGGATTCACCCCTCCACTTT. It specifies CASSLNSKDSPLHF.

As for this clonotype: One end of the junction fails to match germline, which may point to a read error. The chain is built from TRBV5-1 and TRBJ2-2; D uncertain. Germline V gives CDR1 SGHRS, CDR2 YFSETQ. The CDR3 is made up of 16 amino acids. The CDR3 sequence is CASSLVASSNTVELFF. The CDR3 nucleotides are TGCGCCAGCAGCTTGGTTGCGTCCTCGAACACCGTGGAGCTGTTTTTT.

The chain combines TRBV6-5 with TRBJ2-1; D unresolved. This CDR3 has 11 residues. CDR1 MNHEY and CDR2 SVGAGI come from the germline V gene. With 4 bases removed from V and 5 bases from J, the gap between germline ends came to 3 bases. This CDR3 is CASSFNNEQFF. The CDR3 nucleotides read TGTGCCAGCAGTTTCAACAATGAGCAGTTCTTC.

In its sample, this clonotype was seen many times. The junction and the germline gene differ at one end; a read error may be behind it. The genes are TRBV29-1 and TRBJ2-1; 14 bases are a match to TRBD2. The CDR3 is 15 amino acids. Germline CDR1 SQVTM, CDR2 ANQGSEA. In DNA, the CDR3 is TGCAGCGTCGAAGGGACTAGCGGGAGTCTGGATGAGCAGTTCTTC. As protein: CSVEGTSGSLDEQFF.

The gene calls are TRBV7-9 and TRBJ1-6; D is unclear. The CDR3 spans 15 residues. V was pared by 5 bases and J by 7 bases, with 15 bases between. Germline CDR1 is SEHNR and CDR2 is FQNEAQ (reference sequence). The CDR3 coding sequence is TGTGCCAGCAGCCGACGAGACGGCGGGAATTCACCCCTCCACTTT. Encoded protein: CASSRRDGGNSPLHF.

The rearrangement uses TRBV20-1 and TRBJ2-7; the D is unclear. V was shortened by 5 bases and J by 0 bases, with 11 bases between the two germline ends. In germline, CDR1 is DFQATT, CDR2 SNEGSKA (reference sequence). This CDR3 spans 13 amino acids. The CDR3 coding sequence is TGCAGTGCTGACCATGACGACTCCTACGAGCAGTACTTC. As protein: CSADHDDSYEQYF.

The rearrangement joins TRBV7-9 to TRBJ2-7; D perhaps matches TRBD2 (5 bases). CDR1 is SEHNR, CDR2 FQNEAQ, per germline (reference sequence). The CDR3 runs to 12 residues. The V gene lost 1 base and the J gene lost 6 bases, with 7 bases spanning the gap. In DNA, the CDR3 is TGTGCCAGCAGCTTAGATCGGGGCGAGCAGTACTTC. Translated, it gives CASSLDRGEQYF.

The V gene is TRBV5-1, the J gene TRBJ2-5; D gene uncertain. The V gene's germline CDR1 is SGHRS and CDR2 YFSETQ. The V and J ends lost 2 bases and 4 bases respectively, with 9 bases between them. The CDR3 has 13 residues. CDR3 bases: TGCGCCAGCAGCTTCGGGTCGGGAGAGACCCAGTACTTC. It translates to CASSFGSGETQYF.

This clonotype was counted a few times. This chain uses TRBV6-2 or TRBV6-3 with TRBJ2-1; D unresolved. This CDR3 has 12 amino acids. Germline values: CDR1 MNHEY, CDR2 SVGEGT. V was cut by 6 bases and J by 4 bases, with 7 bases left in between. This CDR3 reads CASSFPYNEQFF. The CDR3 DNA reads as TGTGCCAGCAGCTTTCCTTACAATGAGCAGTTCTTC.

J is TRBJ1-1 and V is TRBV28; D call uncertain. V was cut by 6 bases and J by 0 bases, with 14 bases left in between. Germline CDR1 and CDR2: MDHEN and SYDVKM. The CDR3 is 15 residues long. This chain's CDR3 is CASRPTRTMNTEAFF. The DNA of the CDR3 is TGTGCCAGCAGACCAACCCGAACCATGAACACTGAAGCTTTCTTT.

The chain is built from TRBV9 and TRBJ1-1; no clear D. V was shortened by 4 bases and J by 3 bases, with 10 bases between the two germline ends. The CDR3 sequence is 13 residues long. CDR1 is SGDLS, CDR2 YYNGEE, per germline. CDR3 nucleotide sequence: TGTGCCAGCAGCCTGCAGGATTACACTGAAGCTTTCTTT. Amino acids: CASSLQDYTEAFF.

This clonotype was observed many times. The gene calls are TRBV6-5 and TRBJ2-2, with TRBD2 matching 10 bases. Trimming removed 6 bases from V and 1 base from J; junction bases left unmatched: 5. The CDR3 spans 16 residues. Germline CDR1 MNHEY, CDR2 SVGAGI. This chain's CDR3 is CASSSRLAGNTGELFF. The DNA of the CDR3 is TGTGCCAGCAGCAGTCGACTAGCGGGGAACACCGGGGAGCTGTTTTTT.

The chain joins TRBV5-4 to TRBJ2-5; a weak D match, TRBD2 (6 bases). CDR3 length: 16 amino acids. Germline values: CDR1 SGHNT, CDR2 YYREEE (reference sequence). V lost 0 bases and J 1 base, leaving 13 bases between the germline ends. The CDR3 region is CASSLGPTSSQETQYF. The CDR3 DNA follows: TGTGCCAGCAGCTTGGGGCCTACTAGCAGCCAAGAGACCCAGTACTTC. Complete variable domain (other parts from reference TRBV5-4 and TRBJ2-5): ETGVTQSPTHLIKTRGQQVTLRCSSQSGHNTVSWYQQALGQGPQFIFQYYREEENGRGNFPPRFSGLQFPNYSSELNVNALELDDSALYLCASSLGPTSSQETQYFGPGTRLLVL.

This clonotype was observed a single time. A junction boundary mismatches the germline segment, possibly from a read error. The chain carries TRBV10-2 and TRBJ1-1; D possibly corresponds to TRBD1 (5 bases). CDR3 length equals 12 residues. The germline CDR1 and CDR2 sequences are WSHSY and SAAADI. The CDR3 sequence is CASSDGGTETFF. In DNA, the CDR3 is TGCGCCAGCAGTGACGGAGGGACTGAAACTTTCTTT.

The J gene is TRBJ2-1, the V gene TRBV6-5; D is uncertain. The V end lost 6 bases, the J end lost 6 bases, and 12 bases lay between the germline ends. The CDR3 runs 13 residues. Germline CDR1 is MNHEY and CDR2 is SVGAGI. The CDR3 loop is CASRMKGTNEQFF. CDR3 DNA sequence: TGTGCCAGCAGGATGAAGGGAACCAATGAGCAGTTCTTC.

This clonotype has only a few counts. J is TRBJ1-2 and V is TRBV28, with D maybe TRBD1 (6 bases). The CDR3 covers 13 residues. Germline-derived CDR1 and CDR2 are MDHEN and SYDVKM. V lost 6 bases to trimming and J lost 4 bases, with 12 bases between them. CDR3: CASSPDSSYGYTF. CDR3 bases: TGTGCCAGCAGCCCGGACAGTTCCTATGGCTACACCTTC.